Shown below are 22 T cell receptor beta chains from a single sample sequenced in a study of a mutant IDH1 vaccine in newly diagnosed glioma. These TCRs are of unknown antigen specificity. The time point is: week 35, safety follow-up. Doses comprised 300 ug of mutant IDH1 20-mer peptide each, plus topical imiquimod. Assay used: immunoSEQ multiplex PCR; TCRdb lists only in-frame clones, some missing. The table lists 40,000 to 60,000 clones, 79% of them singletons. The material sequenced was PBMCs, taken from a glioma patient whose treatment included an IDH1 peptide vaccine. The receptor set was obtained from a man aged 35 to 55 with glioma.

The chain employs TRBV6-5 and TRBJ1-2; TRBD1 is a possible D gene (6 bases). The V end lost 0 bases, the J end lost 6 bases, and 14 bases lay between the germline ends. The CDR3 spans 15 residues. Germline CDR1 and CDR2: MNHEY and SVGAGI. CDR3 in DNA: TGTGCCAGCAGTTACTCGGGCAGGGGAGGGAATGGCTACACCTTC. Protein sequence: CASSYSGRGGNGYTF.

The chain joins TRBV13 to TRBJ2-7; TRBD1 or TRBD2 may be the D gene (5 bases each). CDR1 is PRHDT, CDR2 FYEKMQ, per germline (reference sequence). This CDR3 region has 13 residues. V gave up 4 bases and J gave up 9 bases, with 16 bases separating them. The CDR3 DNA follows: TGTGCCAGCAGCTCCCCCGGGGCCCAGGGGCAGTACTTC. Amino acids: CASSSPGAQGQYF. Filled out from reference TRBV13 and TRBJ2-7, the complete variable domain reads AAGVIQSPRHLIKEKRETATLKCYPIPRHDTVYWYQQGPGQDPQFLISFYEKMQSDKGSIPDRFSAQQFSDYHSELNMSSLELGDSALYFCASSSPGAQGQYFGPGTRLTVT.

The rearrangement joins TRBV27 to TRBJ2-3; D is unresolved. The CDR3 loop spans 14 amino acids. The germline V gene encodes CDR1 MNHEY and CDR2 SMNVEV (reference sequence). Trimming removed 6 bases at V and 2 bases at J, with 12 bases between. CDR3 in DNA: TGTGCCAGCAGCCCGGACGGAACCACAGATACGCAGTATTTT. It yields the protein CASSPDGTTDTQYF.

The rearrangement links TRBV6-1 to TRBJ2-7; D could derive from TRBD1 or TRBD2 (5 bases each). The CDR3 consists of 15 residues. Germline CDR1 reads MNHNS; CDR2 reads SASEGT. V lost 5 bases, J lost 5 bases, and 19 bases lay in between. CDR3 protein: CASSLGTVLSHEQYF. The CDR3 DNA sequence: TGTGCCAGCAGTTTGGGGACCGTCCTATCCCACGAGCAGTACTTC.

This clone was seen only a few times. The rearrangement joins TRBV7-2 to TRBJ2-2; TRBD2 matches at 14 bases. Germline loops: CDR1 SGHTA, CDR2 FQGNSA. CDR3 length: 16 amino acids. Trimming removed 3 bases from V and 5 bases from J; junction bases left unmatched: 2. The DNA of the CDR3 is TGTGCCAGCAGCTTGGGACTAGCGGGGGTAACCGGGGAGCTGTTTTTT. It codes for CASSLGLAGVTGELFF.

A single count supports this clone. This chain connects TRBV5-5 to TRBJ2-1; 9 bases fit TRBD1. The V segment lost 4 bases and the J segment 10 bases; nucleotides outside the gene matches: 9. The length of the CDR3 is 14 residues. Germline CDR1 reads SGHKS; CDR2 reads YYEKEE (reference sequence). CDR3: CASSGGQGSPEQFF. The CDR3 nucleotides read TGTGCCAGCAGCGGGGGACAGGGTTCCCCCGAGCAGTTCTTC.

The chain combines TRBV27 with TRBJ2-7; maybe TRBD1 (6 bases). Germline CDR1 and CDR2: MNHEY and SMNVEV (reference sequence). V lost 5 bases, J lost 0 bases, and 11 bases lay in between. The CDR3 sequence is 14 residues long. In DNA, the CDR3 is TGTGCCAGCAGTCTGACAGGCATCTCCTACGAGCAGTACTTC. The encoded protein is CASSLTGISYEQYF.

This clone has a handful of counts. The chain uses TRBV5-6 and TRBJ1-1, with D perhaps TRBD1 (5 bases). The CDR3 runs to 11 residues. Trimming left V 4 bases short and J 11 bases short, with 12 bases between. CDR1 SGHDT and CDR2 YYEEEE come from the germline V gene. The CDR3 sequence: CASSGGRQAFF. CDR3 coding DNA: TGTGCCAGCAGCGGAGGTCGACAGGCTTTCTTT.

Notes on this clone: One end of the junction varies from germline; a read error may be responsible. The CDR3 is CASPLGTGVF. The CDR3 bases are TGTGCCAGCCCCCTGGGGACAGGGGTTTTT. The J gene is TRBJ1-4, the V gene TRBV7-3; 10 nucleotides line up with TRBD1. The CDR3 contains 10 residues. Germline V gives CDR1 SGHTA, CDR2 FQGTGA.

The chain combines TRBV6-1 with TRBJ2-7; 7 bases line up with TRBD2. J gave up 5 bases and V 2 bases, and 18 bases lay outside the gene matches. The CDR3 spans 18 residues. CDR1 and CDR2 from the germline V gene are MNHNS and SASEGT. The CDR3 sequence: CASSEYGRVGGSRNEQYF. CDR3 DNA sequence: TGTGCCAGCAGTGAATACGGTCGGGTGGGGGGGTCGCGGAACGAGCAGTACTTC.

The V and J genes are TRBV6-5 and TRBJ1-1; the D is unclear. The V and J ends lost 3 bases and 4 bases respectively, with 9 bases between them. CDR3 length: 13 residues. Germline V gene data show CDR1 as MNHEY and CDR2 as SVGAGI. This CDR3 reads CASSYFLRTEAFF. The CDR3 region has the DNA TGTGCCAGCAGTTATTTCCTTCGCACTGAAGCTTTCTTT.

The J gene is TRBJ1-2, the V gene TRBV5-3, with D possibly TRBD1 on 5 matching bases. TRBV5-3 is an open reading frame, and its role is uncertain. Trimming cost V 4 bases and J 0 bases, with 16 bases left between them. The CDR3 covers 16 residues. CDR3 nucleotides: TGTGCCAGAAGCACCGGAGTTAACAGGTCTAACTATGGCTACACCTTC. Amino acids: CARSTGVNRSNYGYTF.

This clone was observed a few times. The chain combines TRBV11-2 with TRBJ1-1; 7 bases are shared with TRBD1. V was clipped by 5 bases and J by 4 bases; unmatched bases: 7. The V gene's germline CDR1 is SGHAT and CDR2 FQNNGV. The CDR3 is 14 amino acids. As DNA, the CDR3 is TGTGCCAGCAGCCTAGGGGGCTGGCGCACTGAAGCTTTCTTT. Translation gives CASSLGGWRTEAFF.

The sample holds one count of this clone. V gene TRBV11-2 combines with J gene TRBJ2-7; tentatively, D is TRBD1 (5 bases). There are 13 residues in the CDR3. V was trimmed by 5 bases and J by 7 bases, leaving 15 bases between them. CDR1 SGHAT and CDR2 FQNNGV come from the germline V gene. The CDR3 DNA is TGTGCCAGCAGCCCCACGACGCGGACAGAGCAGTACTTC. Its translation is CASSPTTRTEQYF. Combining the CDR3 with reference TRBV11-2 and TRBJ2-7 gives the whole variable domain EAGVAQSPRYKIIEKRQSVAFWCNPISGHATLYWYQQILGQGPKLLIQFQNNGVVDDSQLPKDRFSAERLKGVDSTLKIQPAKLEDSAVYLCASSPTTRTEQYFGPGTRLTVT.

The chain uses TRBV5-1 and TRBJ1-2, with TRBD1 as a possible D gene (6 bases). Trimming left V 4 bases short and J 4 bases short, with 17 bases between. The germline V gene encodes CDR1 SGHRS and CDR2 YFSETQ. This CDR3 comprises 15 residues. CDR3 in DNA: TGCGCCAGCAGCCAAACGACAGGCCTCAGCTATGGCTACACCTTC. This gives the protein CASSQTTGLSYGYTF.

The chain uses TRBV11-2 and TRBJ2-7; D perhaps matches TRBD1 (5 bases). This CDR3 comprises 18 residues. The V end lost 1 base, the J end lost 2 bases, and 21 bases lay between the germline ends. The germline V gene has CDR1 SGHAT and CDR2 FQNNGV. The CDR3 reads CASSLGPSRQGGPYEQYF. The CDR3 bases are TGTGCCAGCAGCTTAGGCCCCTCGCGGCAGGGTGGCCCCTACGAGCAGTACTTC.

This chain connects TRBV2 to TRBJ2-5, with 13 bases aligning to TRBD2. Germline values: CDR1 SNHLY, CDR2 FYNNEI. This CDR3 is 15 amino acids long. The V and J ends lost 1 base and 12 bases, in that order; junction bases with no gene match: 8. Here the CDR3 DNA reads TGTGCCAGCAGTGAAGAATCGGGACTAGCGGGGTCTAAGTACTTC. This translates into CASSEESGLAGSKYF.

The rearrangement links TRBV5-4 to TRBJ1-6; D possibly corresponds to TRBD1 (5 bases). CDR1 and CDR2 from the germline V gene are SGHNT and YYREEE (reference sequence). The V end lost 3 bases, the J end lost 7 bases, and 5 bases lay between the germline ends. There are 12 residues in the CDR3. CDR3 region: CASSWGNSPLHF. The CDR3 DNA follows: TGTGCCAGCAGCTGGGGGAATTCACCCCTCCACTTT.

This rearrangement joins TRBV7-9 to TRBJ2-1; 8 nucleotides line up with TRBD1. CDR1 is SEHNR and CDR2 is FQNEAQ in the germline V gene (reference sequence). Germline trimming cut 3 bases from V and 9 bases from J; bases unmatched to any gene: 10. The CDR3 loop spans 15 amino acids. The CDR3 sequence is CASSFPRTGYPEQFF. CDR3 coding DNA: TGTGCCAGCAGCTTCCCTCGGACAGGGTATCCTGAGCAGTTCTTC.

V and J are TRBV14 and TRBJ1-4; 7 bases map to TRBD1. The CDR3 runs 14 residues. J gave up 10 bases and V 3 bases, and 8 bases lay outside the gene matches. CDR1 SGHDN and CDR2 FVKESK come from the germline V gene. The CDR3, as DNA: TGTGCCAGCAGCCAGCGGCAGGGGGAGAGAAAACTGTTTTTT. This encodes CASSQRQGERKLFF.

The chain recombines TRBV6-1 with TRBJ1-6; 10 bases match TRBD1. This CDR3 has 17 amino acids. Germline trimming cut 0 bases from V and 7 bases from J; bases unmatched to any gene: 6. Germline V gives CDR1 MNHNS, CDR2 SASEGT. CDR3: CASSEADRGAINSPLHF. The CDR3 DNA is TGTGCCAGCAGTGAAGCGGACAGGGGGGCTATAAATTCACCCCTCCACTTT.

V usage is TRBV18 and J usage is TRBJ1-5; a weak D match, TRBD1 (5 bases). Trimming left V 2 bases short and J 0 bases short, with 14 bases between. Germline CDR1 and CDR2: KGHSH and LQKENI. The CDR3 is 17 amino acids. CDR3 residues: CASSPGGAVPSNQPQHF. DNA for the CDR3: TGTGCCAGCTCACCAGGGGGTGCCGTCCCTAGCAATCAGCCCCAGCATTTT. The full variable domain, in which reference TRBV18 and TRBJ1-5 provide the parts outside the CDR3, is NAGVMQNPRHLVRRRGQEARLRCSPMKGHSHVYWYRQLPEEGLKFMVYLQKENIIDESGMPKERFSAEFPKEGPSILRIQQVVRGDSAAYFCASSPGGAVPSNQPQHFGDGTRLSIL.